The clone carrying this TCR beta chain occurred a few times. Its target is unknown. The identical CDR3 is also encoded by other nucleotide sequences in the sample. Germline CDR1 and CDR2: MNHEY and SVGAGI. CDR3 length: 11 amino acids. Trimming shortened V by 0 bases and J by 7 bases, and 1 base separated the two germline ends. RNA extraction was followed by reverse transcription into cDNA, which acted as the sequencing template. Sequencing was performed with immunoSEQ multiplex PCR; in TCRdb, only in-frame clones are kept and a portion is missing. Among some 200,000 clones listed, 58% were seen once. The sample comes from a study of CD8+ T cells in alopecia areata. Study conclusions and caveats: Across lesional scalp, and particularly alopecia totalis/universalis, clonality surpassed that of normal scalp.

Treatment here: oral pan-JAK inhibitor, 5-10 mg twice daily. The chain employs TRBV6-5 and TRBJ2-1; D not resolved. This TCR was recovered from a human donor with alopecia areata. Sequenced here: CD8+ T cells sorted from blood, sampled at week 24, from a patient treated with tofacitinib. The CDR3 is CASSYSNEQFF. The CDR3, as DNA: TGTGCCAGCAGTTACTCGAATGAGCAGTTCTTC.